These 9 T cell receptor beta chains were sequenced from one sample in a study of CD8+ T cells in alopecia areata. Pooled cutaneous lymph node cells were sorted using CD4, CD8alpha, NKG2D, NKG2ACE and other markers. cDNA reverse transcribed from extracted RNA served as the sequencing template. Produced via immunoSEQ multiplex PCR; TCRdb's table is partial and in-frame only. The sample has about 18,000 clones, none seen only once. Sequenced material: CD8+ T cells sorted from a lymph node. These receptors all stem from a C3H/HeJ mouse with alopecia areata. This line is of MHC haplotype H2-k.

On this clone itself: Each gene name is a mouse one. The CDR3 is cut off 4 residues early in the read; its end comes from the germline J gene. V gene TRBV16 combines with J gene TRBJ2-7; TRBD1 matches 7 bases. The CDR3 consists of 13 residues. The germline V gene encodes CDR1 SGHSA and CDR2 FRNQAP. The V gene end was trimmed by 5 bases and the J gene end by 3 bases; junction bases not matched to a gene: 4. The CDR3 is CASSPWDSYEQYF. Incomplete CDR3 DNA: TGTGCAAGCAGCCCCTGGGACAGCTAT. The full variable domain, its missing parts supplied by reference TRBV16 and TRBJ2-7, is NAGVIQTPRHKVTGKGQEATLWCEPISGHSAVFWYRQTIVQGLEFLTYFRNQAPIDDSGMPKERFSAQMPNQSHSTLKIQSTQPQDSAVYLCASSPWDSYEQYFGPGTRLTVL.

This clone was detected only a few times. Genes here carry mouse names. Coverage ceases 4 residues before the CDR3 finishes, and the germline J gene fills in the end. The rearrangement joins TRBV19 to TRBJ1-2; D might be TRBD1 (5 bases). From germline, CDR1 is FNHDT and CDR2 SITEND (reference sequence). CDR3 length: 15 amino acids. V lost 0 bases and J 2 bases, leaving 11 bases between the germline ends. Partial CDR3 DNA: TGTGCCAGCAGTATAGAGGGAAAGGGGAACTCC. This sequence encodes CASSIEGKGNS. The whole CDR3 reads CASSIEGKGNSDYTF.

The sample holds a few counts of this clone. Mismatch with germline at one junction end may stem from a read error. The genes and germline here are from mouse. Read data end 4 residues before the CDR3 end; the end is taken from the germline J gene. The rearrangement joins TRBV17 to TRBJ2-2, with TRBD1 identical over 11 bases. The CDR3 runs to 16 residues. CDR1 MNHDT and CDR2 YYDKIL come from the germline V gene. The CDR3: CAGSPGQGANTGQLYF. Partial CDR3 DNA: TGTGCTGGCAGCCCGGGACAGGGGGCAAACACCGGG.

In its sample, this clone was seen many times. Gene labels here are mouse ones. The read terminates 4 residues before the CDR3 end, so the remaining end is supplied by the germline J gene. The gene calls are TRBV13-3 and TRBJ2-1; TRBD2 matches at 14 bases. The V gene's germline CDR1 is NNHDY and CDR2 SYVADS. This CDR3 comprises 15 residues. Incomplete CDR3 DNA: TGTGCCAGCAGTGGGGACTGGGGGGGCCGGGCT. It is translated as CASSGDWGGRA. The full CDR3 protein reads CASSGDWGGRAEQFF.

This clone was observed many times. Gene names denote mouse genes. CDR3 bases read: TGTGCCAGCAGTGATGAGACAGATAGTGCAGAA. Residues: CASSDETDSAE. The entire CDR3 protein is CASSDETDSAETLYF. This rearrangement joins TRBV13-1 to TRBJ2-3, with D perhaps matching TRBD1 (5 bases). The missing CDR3 end, 4 residues past where the read stops, is filled in from the germline J gene. The CDR3 consists of 15 residues. Trimming removed 0 bases at V and 0 bases at J, with 8 bases between. Germline CDR1 is NSHNY and CDR2 is SYGAGN.

This clone has a handful of counts. Gene names follow the mouse nomenclature. The CDR3 end is not reached by the read, which stops 4 residues before it; the germline J gene fills it in. The gene calls are TRBV13-2 and TRBJ1-1, with 12 bases fitting TRBD1. Germline V CDR1 and CDR2: NNHNN, SYGAGS (reference sequence). The length of the CDR3 is 15 residues. The trim removed 2 bases at V and 4 bases at J, leaving 3 bases unmatched. The sequenced CDR3 bases are TGTGCCAGCGGTGACCCGGGACAGGGGGCCACA. It encodes CASGDPGQGAT. The whole CDR3 sequence is CASGDPGQGATEVFF.

In its sample, this clone was seen a few times. The germline and genes are mouse ones. Incomplete CDR3 DNA: TGCACCTGCAGTAGCTCCTAT. Residues: CTCSSSY. The whole CDR3 region reads CTCSSSYEQYF. The V gene is TRBV1, the J gene TRBJ2-7; D unclear. The read comes to an end 4 residues before the CDR3 does, leaving the germline J gene to fill in the end. Trimming stripped 5 bases from V and 0 bases from J, with 2 bases between. The CDR3 is 11 residues long. Germline CDR1 and CDR2: NSQYPW and LRSPGD (reference sequence).

This clone was seen more than once but under ten times. Here the gene names and germline are mouse. The read stops 4 residues short of the end of the CDR3; the missing end is completed from the germline J gene. The chain links TRBV12-1 to TRBJ2-2; D might be TRBD1 (6 bases). Trimming cost V 1 base and J 0 bases, with 14 bases left between them. Germline-derived CDR1 and CDR2 are SGHSN and HYEKVE. The CDR3 has 17 residues. CDR3 bases read: TGTGCCAGCTCTCTTCCTCCGGGACAACCAAACACCGGG. This encodes CASSLPPGQPNTG. The full CDR3 protein reads CASSLPPGQPNTGQLYF.

This clone was detected many times. All gene names here are mouse names. The read ends 4 residues early relative to the CDR3; the germline J gene fills the gap. This sequence joins TRBV13-3 and TRBJ2-7; 8 nucleotides agree with TRBD2. V was pared by 6 bases and J by 0 bases, with 5 bases of the junction left unmatched. The CDR3 consists of 14 residues. Looked up from germline, CDR1 is NNHDY and CDR2 is SYVADS. CDR3 DNA (partial): TGTGCCAGCAAAAATGGGGGGGGCTCCTAT. Translation: CASKNGGGSY. The entire CDR3 protein reads CASKNGGGSYEQYF.